The 24 T cell receptor beta chains in this list originate from one sample, sequenced in a study of PD-1 blockade in classical Hodgkin lymphoma. Here immunoSEQ multiplex PCR was the method, and the copy in TCRdb shows in-frame clones only, minus some. The sample contains roughly 7,200 clones, approximately 80% of which appear only once. Every single patient, without exception, relapsed after autologous stem cell transplantation, and brentuximab vedotin exposure varied. Starting with thawed PBMCs, CD4+ T cells were purified by magnetic negative selection. The specimen comprised CD4+ T cells from blood, sampled at baseline. The receptors stem from a human donor with classical Hodgkin lymphoma.

J is TRBJ1-5 and V is TRBV2; D is possibly TRBD1 (6 bases). Germline CDR1 reads SNHLY; CDR2 reads FYNNEI. The CDR3 totals 16 residues. V lost 8 bases to trimming and J lost 3 bases, with 20 bases between them. CDR3 protein: CASYAQGLAYNQPQHF. In DNA, the CDR3 is TGTGCCAGCTACGCACAGGGTTTGGCATACAATCAGCCCCAGCATTTT.

The V gene is TRBV9, the J gene TRBJ2-3; D call uncertain. This CDR3 contains 14 residues. The germline V gene has CDR1 SGDLS and CDR2 YYNGEE. Trimming left V 3 bases short and J 2 bases short, with 10 bases between. CDR3 region: CASSGWAPTDTQYF. Here the CDR3 DNA reads TGTGCCAGCAGCGGGTGGGCTCCCACAGATACGCAGTATTTT.

The CDR3 sequence is CASTIWGRGEQFF. The CDR3 coding sequence is TGTGCCAGTACTATTTGGGGAAGGGGTGAGCAGTTCTTC. This sequence joins TRBV19 and TRBJ2-1; perhaps TRBD1 as D (5 bases). Looked up from germline, CDR1 is LNHDA and CDR2 is SQIVND (reference sequence). V gave up 7 bases and J gave up 9 bases, with 16 bases separating them. CDR3 length: 13 amino acids.

This clone was found a few times. The chain recombines TRBV19 with TRBJ2-3; D not resolved. Trimming left V 6 bases short and J 3 bases short, with 28 bases between. CDR1 is LNHDA, CDR2 SQIVND, per germline (reference sequence). The CDR3 loop spans 19 amino acids. In nucleotides, the CDR3 is TGTGCCAGTAGACCCGGGCGTTGGGTGTCGGAAAATGAGACAGATACGCAGTATTTT. Protein sequence: CASRPGRWVSENETDTQYF. The complete variable domain, with remaining parts taken from reference TRBV19 and TRBJ2-3, reads DGGITQSPKYLFRKEGQNVTLSCEQNLNHDAMYWYRQDPGQGLRLIYYSQIVNDFQKGDIAEGYSVSREKKESFPLTVTSAQKNPTAFYLCASRPGRWVSENETDTQYFGPGTRLTVL.

The chain uses TRBV7-2 and TRBJ2-7; TRBD2 aligns across 10 bases. Germline V gives CDR1 SGHTA, CDR2 FQGNSA. V lost 2 bases to trimming and J lost 4 bases; unmatched junction nucleotides: 8. The CDR3 consists of 16 residues. The CDR3 sequence is CASSLSITSGIYEQYF. The CDR3 nucleotides read TGTGCCAGCAGCTTAAGTATAACTAGCGGGATTTACGAGCAGTACTTC.

V is TRBV14 and J is TRBJ2-3; D is unclear. The CDR3 sequence is 13 residues long. V was clipped by 7 bases and J by 1 base, with 9 bases between them. Germline lookup yields CDR1 SGHDN and CDR2 FVKESK. CDR3 DNA: TGTGCCAGCAACGGTCTCCGCACAGATACGCAGTATTTT. Its translation is CASNGLRTDTQYF.

The chain recombines TRBV7-2 with TRBJ2-7, with D possibly TRBD1 on 6 matching bases. CDR1 and CDR2 (germline): SGHTA, FQGNSA. CDR3 size: 16 residues. The V and J ends lost 5 bases and 3 bases respectively, with 20 bases between them. The CDR3 loop reads CASSRRDTGYLYEQYF. The DNA of the CDR3 is TGTGCCAGCAGCCGCCGGGACACGGGATACCTCTACGAGCAGTACTTC.

The chain links TRBV7-8 to TRBJ2-3, with D unresolved. Germline-derived CDR1 and CDR2 are SGHVS and FQNEAQ. The V gene lost 1 base and the J gene lost 2 bases, with 10 bases spanning the gap. CDR3 size: 15 residues. The CDR3, as DNA: TGTGCCAGCAGCTTAGGCAGAACGGTCACAGATACGCAGTATTTT. As protein: CASSLGRTVTDTQYF.

The chain links TRBV19 to TRBJ2-5; a possible D gene is TRBD2 (5 bases). This CDR3 is built from 14 residues. Per the germline V gene, CDR1 is LNHDA and CDR2 is SQIVND (reference sequence). The V end lost 3 bases, the J end lost 2 bases, and 10 bases lay between the germline ends. DNA for the CDR3: TGTGCCAGTAGTATGTCCAGGACTCAAGAGACCCAGTACTTC. This sequence encodes CASSMSRTQETQYF.

J is TRBJ1-1 and V is TRBV20-1, with D unresolved. The CDR3 length is 11 residues. V lost 8 bases and J 4 bases, leaving 11 bases between the germline ends. Looked up from germline, CDR1 is DFQATT and CDR2 is SNEGSKA (reference sequence). For the CDR3, the DNA is TGCAGTACTACCGATCGCACTGAAGCTTTCTTT. This sequence encodes CSTTDRTEAFF.

Only a few counts were recorded for this clone. This chain uses TRBV2 with TRBJ2-1; TRBD2 agrees at 9 bases. J was trimmed by 12 bases and V by 7 bases; bases with no gene match: 4. This CDR3 spans 11 amino acids. Germline V gives CDR1 SNHLY, CDR2 FYNNEI. CDR3 in DNA: TGTGCCAGCACTAATAGCGGGAGGCAGTTCTTC. Amino acids: CASTNSGRQFF.

DNA of the CDR3: TGCGCCAGCAGCTCGATGACAGCGGGGAACACTGAAGCTTTCTTT. Its translation: CASSSMTAGNTEAFF. J is TRBJ1-1 and V is TRBV5-1, with TRBD1 as a possible D gene (5 bases). The CDR3 runs 15 residues. The germline CDR1 and CDR2 sequences are SGHRS and YFSETQ. The V end lost 3 bases, the J end lost 1 base, and 13 bases lay between the germline ends.

V usage is TRBV7-2 and J usage is TRBJ1-2; maybe TRBD1 (5 bases). The V and J ends lost 8 bases and 4 bases respectively, with 11 bases between them. This CDR3 region has 12 residues. CDR1 is SGHTA, CDR2 FQGNSA, per germline. CDR3 in amino acids: CASVPQGYGYTF. The CDR3 bases are TGTGCCAGCGTCCCTCAGGGCTATGGCTACACCTTC.

The CDR3 sequence is CASSNIRQETQYF. The DNA for the CDR3 is TGTGCCAGCAGCAACATCCGGCAGGAGACCCAGTACTTC. The chain is built from TRBV7-2 and TRBJ2-5; D is unclear. The CDR3 length is 13 residues. V lost 5 bases and J 5 bases, leaving 12 bases between the germline ends. The germline CDR1 and CDR2 sequences are SGHTA and FQGNSA.

The chain links TRBV19 to TRBJ2-1; TRBD1 might be the D (6 bases). The CDR3 consists of 15 residues. V was clipped by 7 bases and J by 0 bases, with 13 bases between them. The germline gives CDR1 LNHDA, CDR2 SQIVND (reference sequence). The CDR3 reads CASKRGMSSYNEQFF. As DNA, the CDR3 is TGTGCCAGTAAGAGGGGGATGAGCTCCTACAATGAGCAGTTCTTC.

The V and J genes are TRBV5-4 and TRBJ2-2; 12 bases are shared with TRBD2. The CDR3 runs to 16 residues. Looked up from germline, CDR1 is SGHNT and CDR2 is YYREEE (reference sequence). The junction had 8 bases not matched to a gene; V was cut back by 7 bases and J by 4 bases. This CDR3 is CASAASGGAVTGELFF. In DNA, the CDR3 is TGTGCCAGCGCGGCTAGCGGGGGGGCCGTCACCGGGGAGCTGTTTTTT.

The V and J genes are TRBV19 and TRBJ2-3; D is undetermined. Germline V gene lookup returns CDR1 LNHDA and CDR2 SQIVND (reference sequence). V lost 6 bases, J lost 1 base, and 8 bases lay in between. The CDR3 is made up of 13 amino acids. The CDR3: CASRGIGTDTQYF. The CDR3 nucleotides are TGTGCCAGTAGGGGAATCGGCACAGATACGCAGTATTTT.

The chain employs TRBV9 and TRBJ2-3; 7 bases agree with TRBD2. The CDR3 has 14 residues. With 5 bases clipped from V and 3 bases from J, the junction kept 6 bases outside the gene matches. Germline V gene lookup returns CDR1 SGDLS and CDR2 YYNGEE. In nucleotides, the CDR3 is TGTGCCAGCAGTAGCGGGTATAGGACAGATACGCAGTATTTT. This gives the protein CASSSGYRTDTQYF. The variable domain in full, completed from reference TRBV9 and TRBJ2-3, reads DSGVTQTPKHLITATGQRVTLRCSPRSGDLSVYWYQQSLDQGLQFLIQYYNGEERAKGNILERFSAQQFPDLHSELNLSSLELGDSALYFCASSSGYRTDTQYFGPGTRLTVL.

The CDR3 reads CASSLQGTQYF. The CDR3 region has the DNA TGTGCCAGCAGCTTACAGGGTACGCAGTATTTT. The V and J genes are TRBV7-2 and TRBJ2-3; D is possibly TRBD1 (5 bases). CDR1 SGHTA and CDR2 FQGNSA come from the germline V gene. The CDR3 runs to 11 residues. Trimming pared 2 bases from V and 8 bases from J, leaving 5 bases between.

V usage is TRBV5-1 and J usage is TRBJ1-1, with D possibly TRBD1 on 5 matching bases. Germline values: CDR1 SGHRS, CDR2 YFSETQ. CDR3 size: 14 residues. Trimming pared 2 bases from V and 0 bases from J, leaving 8 bases between. CDR3 in amino acids: CASSLRGMNTEAFF. DNA of the CDR3: TGCGCCAGCAGCTTAAGGGGCATGAACACTGAAGCTTTCTTT.

V gene TRBV27 combines with J gene TRBJ1-2; 7 bases fit TRBD1. This CDR3 has 14 amino acids. The germline V gene encodes CDR1 MNHEY and CDR2 SMNVEV (reference sequence). V lost 3 bases and J lost 4; bases outside the gene matches: 5. Here the CDR3 DNA reads TGTGCCAGCAGTTTCGTAGGGACAGTCTATGGCTACACCTTC. This gives the protein CASSFVGTVYGYTF.

The V and J genes are TRBV5-6 and TRBJ1-5, with D perhaps matching TRBD1 (5 bases). Germline values: CDR1 SGHDT, CDR2 YYEEEE. V was cut by 1 base and J by 5 bases, with 10 bases left in between. There are 14 residues in the CDR3. CDR3 DNA sequence: TGTGCCAGCAGCTTGAGGGGCGGGTATCAGCCCCAGCATTTT. As protein: CASSLRGGYQPQHF.

This chain links TRBV21-1 with TRBJ1-5. TRBV21-1 is given as a pseudogene. This CDR3 is built from 12 residues. Here the CDR3 DNA reads TGTGCCAGCATCGTCCTGGATCAGCCCCAGCATTTT. Translation: CASIVLDQPQHF.

The chain joins TRBV5-6 to TRBJ2-1; 10 nucleotides agree with TRBD2. The CDR3 loop spans 16 amino acids. Trimming at V came to 0 bases and at J to 4 bases, leaving 4 bases not matched to a gene. Per germline, CDR1 SGHDT and CDR2 YYEEEE. The CDR3, as DNA: TGTGCCAGCAGCTTGGAGATAGCGGGGGGATACAATGAGCAGTTCTTC. Residues: CASSLEIAGGYNEQFF.